This TCR beta chain was found in a study of CD8+ T cells in alopecia areata. Study details: Treatment of the treated patients consisted of oral tofacitinib, 5 to 10 mg twice daily. Affected scalp percentage determined the severity score of treated patients.

Study-level points and caveats: Many expanded lesional clones remained in scalp and blood on tofacitinib. In lesional scalp, particularly from alopecia totalis/universalis, clonality was higher than in normal scalp.

With 4 bases removed from V and 0 bases from J, the gap between germline ends came to 7 bases. CDR1 is SGHDT, CDR2 YYEEEE, per germline. The CDR3 loop spans 13 amino acids. Treatment of the sample: oral pan-JAK inhibitor, 5-10 mg twice daily. This clone was seen only a few times. As yet, its antigen is unknown. In each case, RNA was isolated and then reverse transcribed into cDNA as the sequencing template. Assay used: immunoSEQ multiplex PCR; TCRdb lists only in-frame clones, some missing. The sample has about 270,000 clones, about three fifths seen once. This specimen was CD4+ T cells sorted from blood, taken around week 54, from a patient treated with tofacitinib. The V call is TRBV5-6, the J call TRBJ1-1; D not certain. The sequence came from a human donor with alopecia areata. CDR3 sequence (DNA): TGTGCCAGCAGCATAGACATGAACACTGAAGCTTTCTTT. It specifies CASSIDMNTEAFF. Full variable domain (remainder filled in from reference TRBV5-6 and TRBJ1-1): DAGVTQSPTHLIKTRGQQVTLRCSPKSGHDTVSWYQQALGQGPQFIFQYYEEEERQRGNFPDRFSGHQFPNYSSELNVNALLLGDSALYLCASSIDMNTEAFFGQGTRLTVV.